Below are 17 T cell receptor beta chains sequenced from a single sample in a study of cytomegalovirus exposure and HLA in healthy donors. Sequencing used immunoSEQ multiplex PCR; TCRdb keeps in-frame clones, though not all of them. The sample yields about 60,000 clones, about 95% seen once. Sample: PBMCs. Every receptor here comes from a woman younger than 35 in good health and CMV-seropositive.

In its sample, this clone was seen once. V usage is TRBV7-2 and J usage is TRBJ1-5; 9 positions agree with TRBD1. The CDR3 covers 14 residues. Germline V lookup: CDR1 SGHTA, CDR2 FQGNSA. The V gene end was trimmed by 5 bases and the J gene end by 5 bases; junction bases not matched to a gene: 4. As DNA, the CDR3 is TGTGCCAGCAGCCTCCGGACAGGGGATCAGCCCCAGCATTTT. Translating it yields CASSLRTGDQPQHF.

CDR3 bases: TGCAGCGTTGATTCAGGGTACCCCGGGGAGCTGTTTTTT. Translation gives CSVDSGYPGELFF. The chain joins TRBV29-1 to TRBJ2-2, with D maybe TRBD1 (5 bases). This CDR3 has 13 residues. The ends were cut back, 3 bases at V and 6 bases at J, with 11 bases in the middle. From germline, CDR1 is SQVTM and CDR2 ANQGSEA.

The chain uses TRBV6-6 and TRBJ1-1; the match to TRBD1 covers 11 bases. Germline V gives CDR1 MNHNY, CDR2 SVGAGI (reference sequence). V dropped 6 bases and J dropped 1; count of bases not matched to a gene: 7. The CDR3 is 16 amino acids. CDR3 loop: CASRGDRGATNTEAFF. DNA for the CDR3: TGTGCCAGCAGGGGGGACAGGGGGGCGACGAACACTGAAGCTTTCTTT.

The chain joins TRBV10-3 to TRBJ2-7; 7 bases are a match to TRBD2. Germline V lookup: CDR1 ENHRY, CDR2 SYGVKD. This CDR3 is built from 15 residues. V shed 2 bases and J 4 bases; nucleotides not matched to a gene: 8. Written as DNA, the CDR3 is TGTGCCATCAGTGAGAGCCGTCAGGGAGGGTACGAGCAGTACTTC. It yields the protein CAISESRQGGYEQYF.

The chain is built from TRBV30 and TRBJ1-5; the match to TRBD1 covers 7 bases. The CDR3 length is 13 residues. V shed 1 base, J shed 6 bases, and the junction held 3 bases outside the gene matches. In germline, CDR1 is GTSNPN, CDR2 SVGIG (reference sequence). CDR3 sequence: CAWSAGGRQPQHF. DNA for the CDR3: TGTGCCTGGAGTGCAGGGGGACGTCAGCCCCAGCATTTT. Full variable domain (remainder filled in from reference TRBV30 and TRBJ1-5): SQTIHQWPATLVQPVGSPLSLECTVEGTSNPNLYWYRQAAGRGLQLLFYSVGIGQISSEVPQNLSASRPQDRQFILSSKKLLLSDSGFYLCAWSAGGRQPQHFGDGTRLSIL.

The chain uses TRBV18 and TRBJ1-2; D is perhaps TRBD1 (6 bases). With 0 bases removed from V and 5 bases from J, the gap between germline ends came to 7 bases. CDR3 size: 13 residues. Germline values: CDR1 KGHSH, CDR2 LQKENI. This CDR3 reads CASSPPGAYGYTF. CDR3 nucleotide sequence: TGTGCCAGCTCACCACCGGGGGCTTATGGCTACACCTTC.

The rearrangement links TRBV7-6 to TRBJ2-2; a weak D match, TRBD1 (6 bases). Germline V gives CDR1 SGHVS, CDR2 FNYEAQ. The length of the CDR3 is 15 residues. Trimming stripped 2 bases from V and 0 bases from J, with 7 bases between. The CDR3 DNA reads TGTGCCAGCAGCTTATCAGGGGCGAACACCGGGGAGCTGTTTTTT. It yields the protein CASSLSGANTGELFF.

The rearrangement joins TRBV18 to TRBJ2-7; D ambiguous. The V and J ends lost 0 bases and 0 bases respectively, with 6 bases between them. Germline lookup yields CDR1 KGHSH and CDR2 LQKENI. The CDR3 sequence is 14 residues long. The DNA of the CDR3 is TGTGCCAGCTCACCACCGGGCCACTCCTACGAGCAGTACTTC. This gives the protein CASSPPGHSYEQYF.

The chain uses TRBV28 and TRBJ2-4, with 11 nucleotides matching TRBD1. Germline CDR1 reads MDHEN; CDR2 reads SYDVKM. The CDR3 has 19 amino acids. Germline trimming cut 4 bases from V and 1 base from J; bases unmatched to any gene: 12. The CDR3, as DNA: TGTGCCAGCAGTTACAGGGACAGGGGGAAGGCACGGGCCAAAAACATTCAGTACTTC. Translating it yields CASSYRDRGKARAKNIQYF.

The genes are TRBV7-8 and TRBJ2-5, with unresolved D. CDR3 length: 12 amino acids. Trimming cost V 1 base and J 4 bases, with 4 bases left between them. The germline CDR1 and CDR2 sequences are SGHVS and FQNEAQ. CDR3 bases: TGTGCCAGCAGCTTAGTCAGAGAGACCCAGTACTTC. It encodes CASSLVRETQYF.

The chain uses TRBV18 and TRBJ2-2; 7 positions match TRBD1. J lost 4 bases, V lost 8 bases, and 13 bases had no gene match. The CDR3 runs to 16 residues. Germline V gene lookup returns CDR1 KGHSH and CDR2 LQKENI. CDR3 nucleotide sequence: TGTGCCAGCACTCCATCCCCGGGACAGTTCACCGGGGAGCTGTTTTTT. Translation: CASTPSPGQFTGELFF. The full variable domain, in which reference TRBV18 and TRBJ2-2 provide the parts outside the CDR3, is NAGVMQNPRHLVRRRGQEARLRCSPMKGHSHVYWYRQLPEEGLKFMVYLQKENIIDESGMPKERFSAEFPKEGPSILRIQQVVRGDSAAYFCASTPSPGQFTGELFFGEGSRLTVL.

V is TRBV10-3 and J is TRBJ2-1; the match to TRBD2 covers 7 bases. The CDR3 loop spans 14 amino acids. V dropped 10 bases and J dropped 6; count of bases not matched to a gene: 12. Per germline, CDR1 ENHRY and CDR2 SYGVKD. CDR3 protein: CATYETSLGNEQFF. The CDR3 DNA follows: TGTGCCACCTATGAGACTAGCCTCGGCAATGAGCAGTTCTTC.

This rearrangement joins TRBV18 to TRBJ2-3; weak D call: TRBD2 (6 bases). Trimming pared 6 bases from V and 3 bases from J, leaving 19 bases between. This CDR3 comprises 16 residues. Germline CDR1 reads KGHSH; CDR2 reads LQKENI. This CDR3 is CASSPTRREGTDTQYF. In nucleotides, the CDR3 is TGTGCCAGCTCCCCCACTAGGCGGGAAGGAACAGATACGCAGTATTTT.

This chain links TRBV28 with TRBJ1-3; possibly TRBD1 for D (5 bases). Germline V gene sequence: CDR1 MDHEN, CDR2 SYDVKM. Trimming removed 8 bases at V and 2 bases at J, with 10 bases between. CDR3 length: 13 amino acids. CDR3 protein: CASRWGAGNTIYF. The CDR3 DNA is TGTGCCAGCCGATGGGGGGCTGGAAACACCATATATTTT.

V gene TRBV6-1 combines with J gene TRBJ2-5; 12 positions match TRBD2. The CDR3 is 15 amino acids. Germline V lookup: CDR1 MNHNS, CDR2 SASEGT. V shed 3 bases and J 5 bases; nucleotides not matched to a gene: 4. The CDR3, as DNA: TGTGCCAGCAGTGAGCTAGCGGGGGGGCAGGAGACCCAGTACTTC. This translates into CASSELAGGQETQYF.

The chain has TRBV30 and TRBJ2-7, with D unresolved. Germline CDR1 GTSNPN, CDR2 SVGIG (reference sequence). V lost 2 bases to trimming and J lost 2 bases, with 7 bases between them. CDR3 size: 12 residues. The CDR3 region has the DNA TGTGCCTGGAGTCGGAGAACCTACGAGCAGTACTTC. This codes for CAWSRRTYEQYF.

The CDR3 here is CASSDLYNEQFF. CDR3 DNA sequence: TGTGCCAGTAGTGACTTGTACAATGAGCAGTTCTTC. The gene calls are TRBV19 and TRBJ2-1; D gene unclear. The germline V and J ends were trimmed by 5 bases and 4 bases, with 6 bases remaining between them. The CDR3 is 12 amino acids. Germline V gives CDR1 LNHDA, CDR2 SQIVND (reference sequence). Complete variable domain (other parts from reference TRBV19 and TRBJ2-1): DGGITQSPKYLFRKEGQNVTLSCEQNLNHDAMYWYRQDPGQGLRLIYYSQIVNDFQKGDIAEGYSVSREKKESFPLTVTSAQKNPTAFYLCASSDLYNEQFFGPGTRLTVL.